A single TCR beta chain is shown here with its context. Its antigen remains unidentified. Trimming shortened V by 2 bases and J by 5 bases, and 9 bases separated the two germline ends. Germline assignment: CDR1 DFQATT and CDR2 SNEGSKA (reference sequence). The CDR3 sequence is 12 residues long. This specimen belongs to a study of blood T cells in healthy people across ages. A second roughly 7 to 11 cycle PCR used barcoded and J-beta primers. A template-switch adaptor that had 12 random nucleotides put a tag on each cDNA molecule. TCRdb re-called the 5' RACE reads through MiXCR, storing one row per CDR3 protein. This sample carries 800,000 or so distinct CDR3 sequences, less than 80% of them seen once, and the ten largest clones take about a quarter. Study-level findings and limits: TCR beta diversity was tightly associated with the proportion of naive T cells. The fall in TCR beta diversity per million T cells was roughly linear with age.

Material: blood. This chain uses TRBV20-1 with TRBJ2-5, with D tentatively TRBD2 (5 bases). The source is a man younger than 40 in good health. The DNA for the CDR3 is TGCAGTGCTAGACGGGGTCTGGAGACCCAGTACTTC. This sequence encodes CSARRGLETQYF.